Following are 9 T cell receptor beta chains from one sample sequenced in a study of response to subunit inactivated influenza vaccine. TCRdb processed the RT-PCR reads anew with MiXCR; each CDR3 protein has one entry. This sample has about 620,000 distinct CDR3 sequences, with approximately 12% found just once. This specimen was PBMCs from blood, taken on the day of vaccination. The receptor source for this set is a man between 45 and 60 years old who received an inactivated influenza vaccine.

The sample holds a few counts of this clonotype. The chain links TRBV7-2 to TRBJ2-1, with D perhaps TRBD1 (5 bases). CDR1 is SGHTA, CDR2 FQGNSA, per germline. V was trimmed by 0 bases and J by 5 bases, leaving 14 bases between them. The CDR3 consists of 16 residues. The CDR3 loop reads CASSLAFSWGDNEQFF. CDR3 in DNA: TGTGCCAGCAGCTTAGCGTTTAGCTGGGGCGACAATGAGCAGTTCTTC.

The chain uses TRBV20-1 and TRBJ1-5, with D possibly matching TRBD1 (6 bases). CDR3 length: 16 residues. Germline V CDR1 and CDR2: DFQATT, SNEGSKA (reference sequence). The ends were cut back, 6 bases at V and 0 bases at J, with 18 bases in the middle. CDR3 sequence (DNA): TGCAGTGCGACAAACAGGGACCGATTTAGCAATCAGCCCCAGCATTTT. This sequence encodes CSATNRDRFSNQPQHF.

This clonotype was recorded at least ten times. This rearrangement joins TRBV29-1 to TRBJ2-5; 7 bases line up with TRBD1. CDR3 size: 14 residues. Germline assignment: CDR1 SQVTM and CDR2 ANQGSEA. V shed 1 base and J 0 bases; nucleotides not matched to a gene: 2. DNA of the CDR3: TGCAGCGTTGAAGGCAGGGGGTACCAAGAGACCCAGTACTTC. This gives the protein CSVEGRGYQETQYF. Supplemented by reference TRBV29-1 and TRBJ2-5, the full variable domain reads SAVISQKPSRDICQRGTSLTIQCQVDSQVTMMFWYRQQPGQSLTLIATANQGSEATYESGFVIDKFPISRPNLTFSTLTVSNMSPEDSSIYLCSVEGRGYQETQYFGPGTRLLVL.

The rearrangement links TRBV14 to TRBJ1-6; no reliable D call. V lost 4 bases and J lost 2, with 9 bases in between. This CDR3 is built from 15 residues. Germline V lookup: CDR1 SGHDN, CDR2 FVKESK. This CDR3 is CASSRYRPYNSPLHF. In nucleotides, the CDR3 is TGTGCCAGCAGCCGGTATCGCCCCTATAATTCACCCCTCCACTTT.

This clonotype was detected a few times. The V gene is TRBV6-5, the J gene TRBJ2-1, with 8 bases aligning to TRBD2. This CDR3 has 19 residues. Germline V CDR1 and CDR2: MNHEY, SVGAGI. With 0 bases clipped from V and 5 bases from J, the junction kept 15 bases outside the gene matches. The chain's CDR3 is CASSYSFGGGPPNHNEQFF. DNA for the CDR3: TGTGCCAGCAGTTACTCGTTTGGCGGGGGGCCCCCAAATCACAATGAGCAGTTCTTC.

This clonotype has a handful of counts. This sequence joins TRBV4-3 and TRBJ2-7, with TRBD1 matching 8 bases. With V trimmed by 3 bases and J by 1 base, 14 bases remained unmatched. This CDR3 has 18 amino acids. Germline-derived CDR1 and CDR2 are LGHNA and YSLEER. CDR3 amino acids: CASSHQPQPGQASYEQYF. The CDR3 DNA reads TGCGCCAGCAGCCATCAACCACAACCGGGACAGGCTTCCTACGAGCAGTACTTC.

This chain's CDR3 is CASSFRINYGYTF. CDR3 nucleotides: TGTGCCAGCAGTTTCCGGATTAACTATGGCTACACCTTC. The chain recombines TRBV12-3 or TRBV12-4 with TRBJ1-2; D call uncertain. CDR3 length: 13 residues. Trimming stripped 3 bases from V and 1 base from J, with 6 bases between.

The chain employs TRBV20-1 and TRBJ1-5; a weak D match, TRBD1 (6 bases). The V end was cut by 6 bases, the J end by 2 bases, with 17 bases between. Germline assignment: CDR1 DFQATT and CDR2 SNEGSKA (reference sequence). The CDR3 length is 15 residues. DNA for the CDR3: TGCAGTGCCCAGGGGCGGGTTAGTGGCAATCAGCCCCAGCATTTT. Its protein is CSAQGRVSGNQPQHF.

Only a few counts were recorded for this clonotype. The rearrangement joins TRBV28 to TRBJ2-5, with TRBD2 matching over 8 bases. The length of the CDR3 is 15 residues. Trimming took 6 bases from V and 1 from J; bases not matched to a gene: 7. Germline assignment: CDR1 MDHEN and CDR2 SYDVKM. CDR3 sequence: CASREDGRVQETQYF. CDR3 DNA: TGTGCCAGCAGGGAAGACGGGAGGGTCCAAGAGACCCAGTACTTC.